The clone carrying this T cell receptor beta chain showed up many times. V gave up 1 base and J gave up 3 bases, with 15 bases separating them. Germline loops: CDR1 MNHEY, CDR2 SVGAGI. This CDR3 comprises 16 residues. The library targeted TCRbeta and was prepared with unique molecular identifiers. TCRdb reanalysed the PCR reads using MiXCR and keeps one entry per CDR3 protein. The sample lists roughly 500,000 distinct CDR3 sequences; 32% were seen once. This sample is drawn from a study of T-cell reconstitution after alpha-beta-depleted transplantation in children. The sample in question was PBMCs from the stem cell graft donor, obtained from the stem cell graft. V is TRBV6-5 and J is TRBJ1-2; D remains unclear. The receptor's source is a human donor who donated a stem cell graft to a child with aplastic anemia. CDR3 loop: CASSYFPSQSDYGYTF. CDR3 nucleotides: TGTGCCAGCAGTTACTTTCCGTCCCAATCGGACTATGGCTACACCTTC.